The entry below describes one T cell receptor (beta chain). Its antigen is not yet known. Per-base qualities were not stored, and no clone one base away is much larger. The label giving this sample's treatment or condition can be read as: oral pan-JAK inhibitor, 5-10 mg twice daily. Lesional scalp punch biopsies and peripheral blood were collected from alopecia areata patients. PBMCs were isolated by density centrifugation and stained for CD3, CD4 and CD8, after which CD4+ and CD8+ T cells were sorted on a FACSAria. CDR1 and CDR2 were assigned from the germline V gene as SGHDT and YYEEEE. From cysteine to phenylalanine, the CDR3 is 17 amino acids long. Solely the CDR3 DNA is kept, with 51 bases framed from the first base. At the junction V is shortened by 2 bases and J by 0 bases, with 17 bases in between. The protocol used for the library was the immunoSEQ multiplex PCR assay. For TCR sequencing, RNA was extracted from every sample and reverse transcribed into cDNA to serve as template. SuperScript III was used for first-strand cDNA synthesis, primed with a 2:1 mix of oligo-dT and random hexamers. A synthetic immune receptor repertoire was used to assess amplification bias, and residual bias was removed computationally. Regarding the original processing steps: Raw reads were preprocessed to remove errors, and CDR3 was defined according to IMGT conventions as the region from the conserved cysteine to phenylalanine. Clonality was computed by normalizing Shannon entropy by log2 of the number of productive unique TCRs and subtracting the result from 1. Whether scalp clones were CD4 or CD8 was inferred by matching scalp TCRbeta sequences against CD4 and CD8 repertoires sorted from blood. What TCRdb holds here is the immuneACCESS table cut down to in-frame rearrangements. Part of the clones is not present; checked against another copy, under half of the missing clones reflect an unresolved V gene, and the others are unexplained. Clone size and V and J calls were adopted from that table, with D and trimming inferred from the DNA. Present in this sample are under 95,000 clones, 70% to 80% of which were seen just once. Roughly 17% of the sample rests with the top ten.

The data were taken from a study of CD8+ T cells in alopecia areata (dated by TCRdb to 2017 to 2018). As for the study more broadly: Treated patients were enrolled in an open-label pilot trial of oral tofacitinib, 5 to 10 mg twice daily, for moderate-to-severe alopecia areata. Patients stayed on tofacitinib for 6 to 18 months and then had 6 months of follow-up off drug so that delayed response and recurrence could be assessed. In treated patients, disease severity was measured using the SALT score, which gives the percentage of scalp surface area affected. To study T cell clonal expansion in alopecia areata, the researchers applied high-throughput TCRbeta sequencing to both the C3H/HeJ mouse model and human patients. In humans, TCRbeta sequencing was performed on scalp tissue and on sorted CD4+ and CD8+ peripheral blood T cells from healthy controls and from patients with patchy or totalis/universalis alopecia areata. Biopsies were taken from tofacitinib-treated patients at baseline and again at 4 and 24 weeks into treatment, and several of those patients also had a later scalp biopsy. Clonality in the scalp was compared among normal scalp (n=4), patchy alopecia areata scalp (n=8), and alopecia totalis/universalis scalp (n=8). RNA came from the PAXgene miRNA kit for fixed scalp, the miRNeasy kit for PBMCs, and the RNeasy kit for mouse skin. Amplification of TCRbeta CDR3 regions was done by immunoSEQ multiplex PCR using 35 Vbeta forward primers and 13 Jbeta reverse primers.

General study outcomes and caveats: Because the treated cohort was small and included a single nonresponder, larger studies are needed to assess links between baseline CD8+ expansion and response. Many expanded lesional clones persisted in scalp and blood during tofacitinib treatment, which may partly explain relapse after stopping treatment. Scalp TCR repertoire analysis is complicated because resident alphabeta T cells in normal human skin are also sequenced, whereas mouse skin is dominated by gammadelta T cells. Tofacitinib significantly lowered scalp clonality and the number of expanded CD8+ clones among the top 100 scalp clones. Higher clonality and more expanded CD8+ clones were observed in lesional scalp than in normal scalp, particularly in alopecia totalis/universalis, a finding suggestive of antigenic drive. Shared TCR sequences between patients were less evident than in mice, which may be partly attributable to HLA diversity in the patient population.

The sequencing here drew on CD8+ T cells sorted from blood, taken at week 44, from a patient treated with tofacitinib. Recombination joined TRBV5-6 with TRBJ1-1; no D gene call is confident. The TCR originated in a human donor with alopecia areata. CDR3 protein: CASSFFLVTEMNTEAFF. The nucleotide sequence is TGTGCCAGCAGCTTTTTTTTAGTAACAGAGATGAACACTGAAGCTTTCTTT.